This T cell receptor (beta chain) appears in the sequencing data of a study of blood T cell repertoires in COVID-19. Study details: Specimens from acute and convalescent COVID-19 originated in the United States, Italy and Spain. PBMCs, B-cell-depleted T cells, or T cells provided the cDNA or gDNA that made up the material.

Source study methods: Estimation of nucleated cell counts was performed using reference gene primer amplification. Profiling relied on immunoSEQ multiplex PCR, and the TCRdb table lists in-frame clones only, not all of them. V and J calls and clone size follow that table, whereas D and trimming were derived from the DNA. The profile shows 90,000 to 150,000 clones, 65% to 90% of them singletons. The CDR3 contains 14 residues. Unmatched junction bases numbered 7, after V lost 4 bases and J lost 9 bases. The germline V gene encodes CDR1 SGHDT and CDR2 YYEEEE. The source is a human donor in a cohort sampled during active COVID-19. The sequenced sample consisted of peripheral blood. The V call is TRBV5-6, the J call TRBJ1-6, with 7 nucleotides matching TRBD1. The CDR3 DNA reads TGTGCCAGCAGCCAGGGGGACTTGCTTTCACCCCTCCACTTT. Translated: CASSQGDLLSPLHF.